This T cell receptor beta chain emerged from a study of T cells in Graves' hyperthyroidism and ophthalmopathy. Study-wide findings and caveats: Blood also held most thyroid clonotypes expanded beyond 0.001.

V lost 3 bases to trimming and J lost 3 bases, with 13 bases between them. CDR1 LNHDA and CDR2 SQIVND come from the germline V gene (reference sequence). The CDR3 has 15 residues. Blood was sampled at initial diagnosis of hyperthyroidism, prior to onset of any ophthalmopathy symptoms. This clonotype appeared a few times. The target antigen is unknown. RNA transcripts were the template for amplifying TCR beta CDR3 regions. When the TCR CDR3 underwent first-round RT-PCR, the HTBI primer set was used. TCRdb re-analysed the multiplex PCR reads in MiXCR, keeping a single row per CDR3 protein. The table shows about 290,000 distinct CDR3 sequences, with approximately 16% occurring only once.

The receptor comes from a woman aged 50 to 60 with Graves' hyperthyroidism that later progressed to Graves' ophthalmopathy. What was sequenced was blood. The V call is TRBV19, the J call TRBJ2-3; D gene uncertain. In DNA, the CDR3 is TGTGCCAGTAGTATTGGGCAGGCCCTTACAGATACGCAGTATTTT. Its translation is CASSIGQALTDTQYF.